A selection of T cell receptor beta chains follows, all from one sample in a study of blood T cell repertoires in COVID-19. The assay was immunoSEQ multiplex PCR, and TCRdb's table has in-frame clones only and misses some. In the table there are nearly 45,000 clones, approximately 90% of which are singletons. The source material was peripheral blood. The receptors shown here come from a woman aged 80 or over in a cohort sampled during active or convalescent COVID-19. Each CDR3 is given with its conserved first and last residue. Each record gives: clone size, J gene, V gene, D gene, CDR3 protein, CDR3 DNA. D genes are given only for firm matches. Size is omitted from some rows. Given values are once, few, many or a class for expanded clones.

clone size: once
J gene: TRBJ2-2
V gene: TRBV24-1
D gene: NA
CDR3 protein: CATSDLRQGHTGELFF
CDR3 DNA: TGTGCCACCAGTGATTTGCGGCAGGGGCACACCGGGGAGCTGTTTTTT

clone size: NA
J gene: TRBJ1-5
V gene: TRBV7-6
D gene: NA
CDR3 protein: CASSSTEGQPQHF
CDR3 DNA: TGTGCCAGCAGCTCCACGGAGGGACAGCCCCAGCATTTT

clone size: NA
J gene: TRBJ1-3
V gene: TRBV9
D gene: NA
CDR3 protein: CASSPYLGGGGTGNTIYF
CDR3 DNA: TGTGCCAGCAGCCCCTACCTAGGGGGGGGTGGGACTGGAAACACCATATATTTT

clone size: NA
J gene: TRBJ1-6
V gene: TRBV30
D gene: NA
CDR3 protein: CAWSYRDSYNSPLHF
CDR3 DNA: TGTGCCTGGAGTTATAGAGACAGTTACAATTCACCCCTCCACTTT

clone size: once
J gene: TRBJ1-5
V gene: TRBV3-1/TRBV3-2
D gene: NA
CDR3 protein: CASSLGQYSNQPQHF
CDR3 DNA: TGTGCCAGCAGCCTTGGACAATATAGCAATCAGCCCCAGCATTTT

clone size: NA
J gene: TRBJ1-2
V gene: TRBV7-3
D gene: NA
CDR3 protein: CASSSTRDATYGYTF
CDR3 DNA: TGTGCCAGCAGCTCCACGCGTGATGCAACCTATGGCTACACCTTC

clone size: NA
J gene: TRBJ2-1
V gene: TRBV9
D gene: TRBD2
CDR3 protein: CASSAGLAGGYSVDNEQFF
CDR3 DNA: TGTGCCAGCAGCGCCGGACTAGCGGGAGGTTATAGTGTTGACAATGAGCAGTTCTTC

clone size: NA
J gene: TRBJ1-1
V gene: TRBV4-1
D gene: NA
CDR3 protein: CASSQEVGRNTEAFF
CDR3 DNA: TGCGCCAGCAGCCAAGAAGTTGGCAGGAACACTGAAGCTTTCTTT

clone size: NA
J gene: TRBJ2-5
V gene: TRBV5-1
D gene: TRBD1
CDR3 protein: CASSLTPLGTGGKETQYF
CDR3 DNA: TGCGCCAGCAGCTTGACCCCCCTCGGGACAGGGGGCAAAGAGACCCAGTACTTC

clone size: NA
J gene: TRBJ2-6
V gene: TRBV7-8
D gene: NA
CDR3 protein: CASSLSLSGANVLTF
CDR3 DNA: TGTGCCAGCAGCCTCAGTCTCTCTGGGGCCAACGTCCTGACTTTC

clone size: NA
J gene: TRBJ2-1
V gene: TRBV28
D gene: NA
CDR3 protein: CASSLWSSRSYNEQFF
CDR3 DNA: TGTGCCAGCAGTTTATGGTCCTCCCGCTCCTACAATGAGCAGTTCTTC

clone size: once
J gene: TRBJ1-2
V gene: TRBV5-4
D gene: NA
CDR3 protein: CASSLVRRANYGYTF
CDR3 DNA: TGTGCCAGCAGCTTGGTGCGCAGGGCGAACTATGGCTACACCTTC

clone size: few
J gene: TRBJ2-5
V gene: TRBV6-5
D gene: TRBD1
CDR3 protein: CATNLGQGETQYF
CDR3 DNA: TGTGCCACCAACTTGGGACAGGGAGAGACCCAGTACTTC

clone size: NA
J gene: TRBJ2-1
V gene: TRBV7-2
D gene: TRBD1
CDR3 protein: CATSTGTGHYNEQFF
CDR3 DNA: TGTGCCACCTCGACCGGGACAGGACACTACAATGAGCAGTTCTTC

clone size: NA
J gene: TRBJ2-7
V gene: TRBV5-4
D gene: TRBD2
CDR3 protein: CASRPASGGAYEQYF
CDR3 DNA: TGTGCCAGCAGACCGGCCTCGGGGGGAGCCTACGAGCAGTACTTC

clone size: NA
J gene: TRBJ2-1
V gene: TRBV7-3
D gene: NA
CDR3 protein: CASSSQPRAINEQFF
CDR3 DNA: TGTGCCAGCAGCTCACAGCCGCGAGCAATCAATGAGCAGTTCTTC

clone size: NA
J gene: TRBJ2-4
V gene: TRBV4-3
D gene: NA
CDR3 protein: CASSQERVVAKNIQYF
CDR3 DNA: TGCGCCAGCAGCCAAGAACGGGTCGTAGCCAAAAACATTCAGTACTTC

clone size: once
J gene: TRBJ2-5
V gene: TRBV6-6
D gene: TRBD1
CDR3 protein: CASSDPGTGIETQYF
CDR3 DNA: TGTGCCAGCAGCGATCCCGGGACAGGGATAGAGACCCAGTACTTC

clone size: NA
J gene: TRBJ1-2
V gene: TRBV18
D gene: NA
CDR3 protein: CASSAEGQYGYTF
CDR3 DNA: TGTGCCAGCTCAGCAGAGGGACAATATGGCTACACCTTC

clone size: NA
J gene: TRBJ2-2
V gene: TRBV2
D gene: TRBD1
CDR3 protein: CASRRTGANTGELFF
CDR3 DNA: TGTGCCAGCAGGAGGACAGGAGCGAACACCGGGGAGCTGTTTTTT

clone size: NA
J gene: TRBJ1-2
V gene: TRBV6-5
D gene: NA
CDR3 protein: CASKRGGLIYGYTF
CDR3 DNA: TGTGCCAGCAAGCGGGGGGGACTGATCTATGGCTACACCTTC

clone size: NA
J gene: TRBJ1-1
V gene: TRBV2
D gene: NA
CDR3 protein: CASGRGLLGTEAFF
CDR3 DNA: TGTGCCAGCGGACGAGGACTCCTGGGAACTGAAGCTTTCTTT

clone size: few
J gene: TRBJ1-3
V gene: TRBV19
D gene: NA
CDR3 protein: CASFSPGDSGNTIYF
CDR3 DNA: TGTGCCAGTTTTTCCCCGGGAGACTCTGGAAACACCATATATTTT

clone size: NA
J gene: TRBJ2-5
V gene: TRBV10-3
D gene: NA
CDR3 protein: CAISDAGTEETQYF
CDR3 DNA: TGTGCCATCAGCGATGCCGGGACTGAAGAGACCCAGTACTTC

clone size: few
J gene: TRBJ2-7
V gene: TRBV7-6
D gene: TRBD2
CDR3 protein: CASSLNGGASYEQYF
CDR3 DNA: TGTGCCAGCAGCTTAAACGGGGGGGCCTCCTACGAGCAGTACTTC

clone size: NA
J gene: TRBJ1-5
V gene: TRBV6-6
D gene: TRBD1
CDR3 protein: CASSATGVGNQPQHF
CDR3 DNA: TGTGCCAGCAGTGCGACAGGGGTGGGCAATCAGCCCCAGCATTTT

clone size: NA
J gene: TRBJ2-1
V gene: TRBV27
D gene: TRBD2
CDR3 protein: CASSPSSGGAYEQFF
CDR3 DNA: TGTGCCAGCAGTCCGTCTAGCGGGGGTGCATATGAGCAGTTCTTC

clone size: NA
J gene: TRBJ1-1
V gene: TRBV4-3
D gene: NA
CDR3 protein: CASSQDWRRAMNTEAFF
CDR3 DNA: TGCGCCAGCAGCCAAGATTGGCGCAGGGCGATGAACACTGAAGCTTTCTTT

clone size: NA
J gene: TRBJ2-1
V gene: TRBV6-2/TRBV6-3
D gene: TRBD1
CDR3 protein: CASSPRQGPYNEQFF
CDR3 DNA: TGTGCCAGCAGCCCTCGACAGGGGCCCTACAATGAGCAGTTCTTC

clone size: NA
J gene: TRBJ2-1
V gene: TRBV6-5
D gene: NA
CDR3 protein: CASRSRNEQFF
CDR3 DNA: TGTGCCAGCAGATCCCGCAATGAGCAGTTCTTC

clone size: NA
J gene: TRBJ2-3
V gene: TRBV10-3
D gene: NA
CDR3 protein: CAISESGGDTDTQYF
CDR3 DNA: TGTGCCATCAGTGAGTCGGGGGGAGACACAGATACGCAGTATTTT

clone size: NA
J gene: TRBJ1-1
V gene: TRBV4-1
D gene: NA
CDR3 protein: CASRMRANTEAFF
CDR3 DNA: TGCGCCAGCAGGATGAGGGCGAACACTGAAGCTTTCTTT

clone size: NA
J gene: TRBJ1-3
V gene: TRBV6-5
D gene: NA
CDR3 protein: CASSQQPSAGNTIYF
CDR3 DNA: TGTGCCAGCAGCCAGCAGCCCAGCGCTGGAAACACCATATATTTT

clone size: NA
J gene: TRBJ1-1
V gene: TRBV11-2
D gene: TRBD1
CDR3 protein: CASSLTGRGTEAFF
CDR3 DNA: TGTGCCAGCAGCCTCACGGGCAGGGGGACTGAAGCTTTCTTT

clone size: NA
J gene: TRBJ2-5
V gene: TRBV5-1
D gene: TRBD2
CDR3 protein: CASSPAGGIQYF
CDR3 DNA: TGCGCCAGCAGCCCGGCGGGAGGGATCCAGTACTTC